The T cell receptor (beta chain) under discussion was sequenced for a study of monozygotic twins with inflammatory bowel disease (dated by TCRdb to about 2019). Looking at the study overall: The full study comprised around 28 monozygotic twin pairs: nine German pairs (four IBD-concordant, five IBD-discordant) and 19 IBD-discordant Danish pairs. Disease-associated traits were sought mainly through comparisons between IBD patients and their genetically identical healthy co-twins within discordant pairs. Each individual had, on average, about 151 000 unique TCRalpha sequences and 181 000 unique TCRbeta sequences available for analysis. The paper's findings and limits, for the study overall: No single strong signal or clonotype linked to IBD turned up in the results, so the idea that one exists was not supported. Repertoire similarity did not differ between concordant and discordant twins, possibly due to limited statistical power. IBD patients had lower TCRbeta repertoire diversity, measured by the inverse Simpson index, than their healthy co-twins. Because patients were on differing immunosuppressive treatments, the repertoires may have picked up extra background noise and inter-individual variability. Compared with healthy twins, IBD patients shared fewer clonotypes with other individuals, and the difference was most pronounced in patients with signs of disease activity. The analysis was unable to tell apart different T cell subtypes.

Libraries came from 5' RACE. Preparation of each TCR library used about 3,200 ng of total RNA. For each sample, cDNA synthesis with SMARTScribe reverse transcriptase was split into eight separate reactions. During cDNA synthesis, unique molecular identifiers containing a 6-nucleotide sample barcode were introduced by template switching. Two nested PCRs of roughly 15 and 9 cycles amplified the TCRalpha and TCRbeta cDNA, and bead purification followed each PCR. Before amplification, the cDNA was treated with uracil DNA-glycosylase and purified using the QIAquick PCR purification kit. The second PCR added Illumina TruSeq-compatible adapters along with sample-specific barcodes. TapeStation and Qubit were used to check library quality and concentration, and about 4.5 ng of each library was pooled. Pooled libraries were sequenced on an Illumina HiSeq2500 single-index Rapid Run with 2 x 100 bp reads and custom sequencing primers. Regarding the original processing steps: UMI-based consensus assembly with MiGEC version 1.2.6 was used to correct PCR and sequencing errors. MiXCR version 2.1.1 was used for V(D)J alignment, clonotype assembly and CDR3 extraction. To normalise gene usage, clonotype sharing and MAIT/NKT TCR abundance, the top 1000, 10 000 and 20 000 clonotypes in each sample were analysed. Diversity was computed as the inverse Simpson index with the vegan R package after downsampling to 27 000 UMIs. Paired Mann-Whitney U tests on discordant twin pairs were used, with Benjamini-Hochberg multiple-testing correction. One entry per CDR3 protein sequence results from the TCRdb reprocessing of the reads, with DNA left out. The V and J calls here are based on TCRdb, not the publication. The table of this sample itemizes 150,000 to 200,000 distinct CDR3 sequences. The ten largest clonotypes hold about 2.7% of the sample.

From each donor, a roughly 2.7 ml peripheral blood sample was collected into PAXgene tubes and kept at -80 degrees C. Total RNA was isolated from whole blood with the PAXgene blood miRNA kit on an automated QIAcube, without T cell sorting. Peripheral blood from monozygotic twin pairs, either concordant or discordant for inflammatory bowel disease, underwent deep TCRalpha and TCRbeta repertoire profiling that used unique molecular barcoding. Smoking habits were recorded for all twin pairs, and individuals were classified as current, former or never smokers. In the case of this clonotype: Its binding antigen is unknown.

The sequenced material came from blood. The receptor was isolated from a human donor with ulcerative colitis or Crohn's disease, or a healthy co-twin of an affected twin (not recorded which).

The CDR3 protein is CASSPGVTSNEQYF. The rearrangement joined TRBV5-1 to TRBJ2-7; TCRdb's D call, TRBD1, is unchecked because there is no DNA. The CDR3 numbers 14 residues from cysteine through phenylalanine. A DNA sequence was not provided. Taken from the germline V gene, the CDR1 and CDR2 loops are SGHRS and YFSETQ.